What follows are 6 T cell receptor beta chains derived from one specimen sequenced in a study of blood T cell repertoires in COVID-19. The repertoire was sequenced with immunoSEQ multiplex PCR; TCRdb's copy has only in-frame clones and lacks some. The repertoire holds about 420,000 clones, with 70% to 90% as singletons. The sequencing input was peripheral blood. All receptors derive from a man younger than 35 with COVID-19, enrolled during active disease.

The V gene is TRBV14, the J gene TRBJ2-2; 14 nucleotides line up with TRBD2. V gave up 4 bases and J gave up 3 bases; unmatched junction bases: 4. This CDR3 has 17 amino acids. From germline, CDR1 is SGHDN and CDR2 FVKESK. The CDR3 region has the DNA TGTGCCAGCAGCCCGGGACTAGCGGGGGCCGACACCGGGGAGCTGTTTTTT. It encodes CASSPGLAGADTGELFF. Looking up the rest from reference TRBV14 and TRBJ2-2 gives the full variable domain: EAGVTQFPSHSVIEKGQTVTLRCDPISGHDNLYWYRRVMGKEIKFLLHFVKESKQDESGMPNNRFLAERTGGTYSTLKVQPAELEDSGVYFCASSPGLAGADTGELFFGEGSRLTVL.

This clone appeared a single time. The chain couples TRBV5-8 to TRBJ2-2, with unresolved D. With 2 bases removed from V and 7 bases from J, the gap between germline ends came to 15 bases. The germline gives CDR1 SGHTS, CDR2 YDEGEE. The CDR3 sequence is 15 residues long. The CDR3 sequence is CASSFRVMVLGELFF. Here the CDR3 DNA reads TGTGCCAGCAGCTTTCGAGTGATGGTGCTCGGGGAGCTGTTTTTT.

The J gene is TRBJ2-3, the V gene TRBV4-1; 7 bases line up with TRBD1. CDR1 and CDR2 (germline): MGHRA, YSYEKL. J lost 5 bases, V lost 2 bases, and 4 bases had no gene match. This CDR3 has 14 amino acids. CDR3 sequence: CASSQTGTVDTQYF. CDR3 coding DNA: TGCGCCAGCAGCCAAACCGGGACAGTAGATACGCAGTATTTT.

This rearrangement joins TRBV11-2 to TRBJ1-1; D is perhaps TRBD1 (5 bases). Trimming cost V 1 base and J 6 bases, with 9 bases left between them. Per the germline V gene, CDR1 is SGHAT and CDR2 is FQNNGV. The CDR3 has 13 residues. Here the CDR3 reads CASSLGQGAEAFF. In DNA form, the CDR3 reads TGTGCCAGCAGCTTAGGTCAGGGTGCTGAAGCTTTCTTT.

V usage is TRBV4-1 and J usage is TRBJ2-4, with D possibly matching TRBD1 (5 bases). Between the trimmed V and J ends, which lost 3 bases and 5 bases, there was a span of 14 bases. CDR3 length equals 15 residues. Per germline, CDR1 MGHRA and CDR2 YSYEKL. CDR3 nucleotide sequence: TGCGCCAGCAGCCACCCCCCACGCAGGGAAAACATTCAGTACTTC. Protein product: CASSHPPRRENIQYF.

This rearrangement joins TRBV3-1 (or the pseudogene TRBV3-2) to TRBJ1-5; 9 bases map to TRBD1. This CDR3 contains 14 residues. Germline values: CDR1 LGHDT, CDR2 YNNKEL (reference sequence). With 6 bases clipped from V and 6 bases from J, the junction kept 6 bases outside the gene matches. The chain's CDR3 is CASSVRQGGQPQHF. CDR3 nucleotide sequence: TGTGCCAGCAGTGTTAGACAGGGGGGTCAGCCCCAGCATTTT.